These 5 T cell receptor beta chains were all obtained from the same sample, sequenced in a study of cytomegalovirus exposure and HLA in healthy donors. The PCR was carried out with 60 Vbeta primers and 13 Jbeta primers. Clones were sequenced by immunoSEQ multiplex PCR, and TCRdb holds only the in-frame ones, with some missing. In the table there are a few hundred thousand clones, over 75% of which are singletons. The sequenced material came from PBMCs. All receptors come from a woman in her 30s in good health and CMV-seronegative.

This clone has only a few counts. The chain recombines TRBV18 with TRBJ1-1; D ambiguous. Germline CDR1 KGHSH, CDR2 LQKENI. CDR3 length: 11 amino acids. Trimming left V 6 bases short and J 0 bases short, with 2 bases between. CDR3 sequence reads: CASSLNTEAFF. For the CDR3, the DNA is TGTGCCAGCTCCTTGAACACTGAAGCTTTCTTT.

The V and J genes are TRBV7-2 and TRBJ1-3, with TRBD1 as a possible D gene (6 bases). CDR3 length: 16 residues. Trimming removed 7 bases from V and 1 base from J, with 17 bases in between. In germline, CDR1 is SGHTA, CDR2 FQGNSA. The CDR3 loop is CASTIAPGTSGNTIYF. CDR3 bases: TGTGCCAGCACAATAGCCCCTGGGACATCTGGAAACACCATATATTTT.

The chain has TRBV18 and TRBJ2-3, with TRBD1 as a possible D gene (5 bases). Trimming left V 3 bases short and J 2 bases short, with 6 bases between. CDR3 size: 13 residues. Germline V gene data show CDR1 as KGHSH and CDR2 as LQKENI. CDR3 protein: CASSPGLTDTQYF. The DNA for the CDR3 is TGTGCCAGCTCACCGGGGCTCACAGATACGCAGTATTTT.

In the case of this clone: One end of the junction does not line up with germline, which may come from a read error. This chain joins TRBV7-9 and TRBJ2-7; 9 bases line up with TRBD2. Germline V CDR1 and CDR2: SEHNR, FQNEAQ (reference sequence). The CDR3 runs to 13 residues. Written as DNA, the CDR3 is TGTTCCAGCAGCATAGCGGGAGTCTACGAGCAGTACTTC. Amino acid sequence: CSSSIAGVYEQYF.

The chain is built from TRBV10-3 and TRBJ1-5, with D unresolved. Germline V lookup: CDR1 ENHRY, CDR2 SYGVKD. V lost 7 bases, J lost 6 bases, and 13 bases lay in between. The CDR3 is made up of 13 amino acids. Here the CDR3 DNA reads TGTGCCATCACCTCAACAGTCGGTCAGCCCCAGCATTTT. Translating it yields CAITSTVGQPQHF.